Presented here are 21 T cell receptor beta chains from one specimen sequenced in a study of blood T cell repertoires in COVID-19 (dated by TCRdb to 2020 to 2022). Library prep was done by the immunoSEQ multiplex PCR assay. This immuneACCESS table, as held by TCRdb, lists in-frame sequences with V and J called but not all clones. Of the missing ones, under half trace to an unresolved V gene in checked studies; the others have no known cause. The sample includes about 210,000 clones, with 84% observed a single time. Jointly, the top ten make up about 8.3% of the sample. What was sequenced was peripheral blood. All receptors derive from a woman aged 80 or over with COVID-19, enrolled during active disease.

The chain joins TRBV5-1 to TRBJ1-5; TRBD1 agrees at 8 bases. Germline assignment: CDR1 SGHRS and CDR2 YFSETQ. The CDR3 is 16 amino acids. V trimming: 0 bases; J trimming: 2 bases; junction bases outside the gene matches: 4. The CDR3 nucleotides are TGCGCCAGCAGCTTGGGGCAGGGGGCAGGCAATCAGCCCCAGCATTTT. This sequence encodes CASSLGQGAGNQPQHF.

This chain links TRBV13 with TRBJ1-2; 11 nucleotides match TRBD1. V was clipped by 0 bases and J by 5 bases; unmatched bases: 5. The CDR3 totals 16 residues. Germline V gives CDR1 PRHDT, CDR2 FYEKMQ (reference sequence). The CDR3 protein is CASSLGWDRGTYGYTF. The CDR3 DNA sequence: TGTGCCAGCAGCTTAGGATGGGACAGGGGGACTTATGGCTACACCTTC.

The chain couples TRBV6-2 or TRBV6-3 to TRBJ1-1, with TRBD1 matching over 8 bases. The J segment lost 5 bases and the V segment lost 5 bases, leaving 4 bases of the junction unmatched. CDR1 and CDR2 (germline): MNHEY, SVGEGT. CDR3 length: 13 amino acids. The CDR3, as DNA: TGTGCCAGCAGTGGGAGGACAGGGACTGAAGCTTTCTTT. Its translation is CASSGRTGTEAFF.

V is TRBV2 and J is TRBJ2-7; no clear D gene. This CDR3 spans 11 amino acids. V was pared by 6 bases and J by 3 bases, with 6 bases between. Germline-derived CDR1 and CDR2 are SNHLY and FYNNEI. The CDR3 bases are TGTGCCAGCAGCCTTTACTACGAGCAGTACTTC. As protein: CASSLYYEQYF.

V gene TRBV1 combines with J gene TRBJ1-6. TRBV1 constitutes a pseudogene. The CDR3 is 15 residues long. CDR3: CTSSQWRWDNSPLHF. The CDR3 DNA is TGCACCAGCAGCCAGTGGAGATGGGATAATTCACCCCTCCACTTT.

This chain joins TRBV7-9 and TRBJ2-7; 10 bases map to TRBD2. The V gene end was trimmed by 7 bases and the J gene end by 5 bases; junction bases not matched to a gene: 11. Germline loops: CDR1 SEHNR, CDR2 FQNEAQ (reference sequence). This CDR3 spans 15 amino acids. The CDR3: CASTFGGTSDHEQYF. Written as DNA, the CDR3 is TGTGCCAGCACATTCGGAGGGACTAGCGACCACGAGCAGTACTTC.

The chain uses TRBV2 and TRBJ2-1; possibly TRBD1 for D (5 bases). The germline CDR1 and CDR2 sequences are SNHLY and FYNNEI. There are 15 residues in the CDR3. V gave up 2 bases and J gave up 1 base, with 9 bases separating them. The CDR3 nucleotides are TGTGCCAGCAGTGAACAGGGCCCTTCCTACAATGAGCAGTTCTTC. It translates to CASSEQGPSYNEQFF.

CDR3 in amino acids: CASSQEDRGYEQYF. The CDR3 nucleotides read TGCGCCAGCAGCCAAGAAGACAGAGGCTACGAGCAGTACTTC. The rearrangement joins TRBV4-1 to TRBJ2-7, with D tentatively TRBD1 (5 bases). Germline loops: CDR1 MGHRA, CDR2 YSYEKL. V shed 0 bases and J shed 3 bases, with 9 bases lying between them. This CDR3 spans 14 amino acids.

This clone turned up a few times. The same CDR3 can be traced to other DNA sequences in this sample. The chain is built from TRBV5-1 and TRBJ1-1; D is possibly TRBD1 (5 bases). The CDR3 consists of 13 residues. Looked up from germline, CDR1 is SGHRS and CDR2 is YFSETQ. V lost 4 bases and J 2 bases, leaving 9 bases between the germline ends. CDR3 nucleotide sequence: TGCGCCAGCAGCCTACAGGCTAACACTGAAGCTTTCTTT. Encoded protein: CASSLQANTEAFF.

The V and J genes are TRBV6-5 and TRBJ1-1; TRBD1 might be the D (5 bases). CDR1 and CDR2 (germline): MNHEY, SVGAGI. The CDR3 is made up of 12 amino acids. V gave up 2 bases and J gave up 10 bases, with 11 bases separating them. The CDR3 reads CASSYGGTRAFF. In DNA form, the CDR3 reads TGTGCCAGCAGTTACGGGGGGACGCGAGCTTTCTTT.

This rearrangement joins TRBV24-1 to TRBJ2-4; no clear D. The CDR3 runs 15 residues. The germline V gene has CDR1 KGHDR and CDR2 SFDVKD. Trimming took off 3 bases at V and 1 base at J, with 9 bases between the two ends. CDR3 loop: CATSDAKEAKNIQYF. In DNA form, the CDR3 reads TGTGCCACCAGTGATGCAAAGGAGGCCAAAAACATTCAGTACTTC.

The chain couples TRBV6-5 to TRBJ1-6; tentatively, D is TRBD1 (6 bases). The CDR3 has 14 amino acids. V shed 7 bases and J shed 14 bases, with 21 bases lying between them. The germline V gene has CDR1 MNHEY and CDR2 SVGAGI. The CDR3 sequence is CASTMTGGGRALHF. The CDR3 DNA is TGTGCCAGCACCATGACAGGAGGAGGTCGGGCCCTCCACTTT.

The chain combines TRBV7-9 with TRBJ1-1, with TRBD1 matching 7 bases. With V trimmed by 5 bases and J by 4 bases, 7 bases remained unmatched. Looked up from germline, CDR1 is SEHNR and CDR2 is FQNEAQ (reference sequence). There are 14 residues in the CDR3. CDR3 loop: CASSTRGVSTEAFF. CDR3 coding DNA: TGTGCCAGCAGCACCAGGGGGGTTAGCACTGAAGCTTTCTTT.

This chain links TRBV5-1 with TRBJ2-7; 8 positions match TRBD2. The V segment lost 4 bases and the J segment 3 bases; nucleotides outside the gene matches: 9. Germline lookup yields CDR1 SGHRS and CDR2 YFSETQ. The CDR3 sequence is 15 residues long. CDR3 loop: CASSLESGGLYEQYF. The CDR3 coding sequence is TGCGCCAGCAGCCTTGAGAGCGGGGGCCTCTACGAGCAGTACTTC.

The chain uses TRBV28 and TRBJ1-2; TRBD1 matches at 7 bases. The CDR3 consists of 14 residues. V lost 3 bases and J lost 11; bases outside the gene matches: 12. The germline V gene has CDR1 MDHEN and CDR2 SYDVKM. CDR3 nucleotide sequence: TGTGCCAGCAGTTTGGTTGGACAGGTCTGGGGATACACCTTC. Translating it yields CASSLVGQVWGYTF.

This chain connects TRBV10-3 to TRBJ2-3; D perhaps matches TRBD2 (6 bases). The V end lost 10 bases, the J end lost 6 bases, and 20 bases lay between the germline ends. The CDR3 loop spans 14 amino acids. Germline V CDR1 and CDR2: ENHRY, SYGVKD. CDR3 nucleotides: TGTGCCACCACACGGGCGGCGGAGGGGGATACGCAGTATTTT. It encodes CATTRAAEGDTQYF.

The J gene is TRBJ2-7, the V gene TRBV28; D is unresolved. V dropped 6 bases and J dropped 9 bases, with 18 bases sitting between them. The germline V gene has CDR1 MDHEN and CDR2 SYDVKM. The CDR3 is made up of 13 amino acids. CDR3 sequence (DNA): TGTGCCAGCAGAGCTACCGCGGCAGCCGGGCAGTACTTC. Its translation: CASRATAAAGQYF.

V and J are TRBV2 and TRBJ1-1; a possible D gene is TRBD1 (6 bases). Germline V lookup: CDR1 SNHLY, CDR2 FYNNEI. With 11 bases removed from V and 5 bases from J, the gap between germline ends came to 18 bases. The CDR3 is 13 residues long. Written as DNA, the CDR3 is TGTGCCGGCAAAACAGGGTTGGATACTGAAGCTTTCTTT. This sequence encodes CAGKTGLDTEAFF. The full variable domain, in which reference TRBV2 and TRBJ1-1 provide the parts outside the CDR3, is EPEVTQTPSHQVTQMGQEVILRCVPISNHLYFYWYRQILGQKVEFLVSFYNNEISEKSEIFDDQFSVERPDGSNFTLKIRSTKLEDSAMYFCAGKTGLDTEAFFGQGTRLTVV.

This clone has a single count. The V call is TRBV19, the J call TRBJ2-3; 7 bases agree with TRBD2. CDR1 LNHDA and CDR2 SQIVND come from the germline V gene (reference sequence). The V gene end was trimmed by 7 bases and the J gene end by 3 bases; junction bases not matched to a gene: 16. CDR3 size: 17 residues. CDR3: CASKKPGAGRMTDTQYF. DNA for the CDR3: TGTGCCAGTAAAAAACCCGGCGCCGGGAGGATGACAGATACGCAGTATTTT.

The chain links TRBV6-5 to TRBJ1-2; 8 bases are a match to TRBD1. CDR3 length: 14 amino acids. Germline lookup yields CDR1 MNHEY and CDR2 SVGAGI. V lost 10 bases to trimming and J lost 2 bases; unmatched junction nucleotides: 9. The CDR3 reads CATSQGAANYGYTF. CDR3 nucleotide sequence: TGTGCCACCTCGCAGGGGGCCGCGAACTATGGCTACACCTTC.

The CDR3 protein is CASSPRGLAGQQETQYF. As DNA, the CDR3 is TGTGCCAGCTCACCACGGGGTCTAGCGGGACAACAAGAGACCCAGTACTTC. This sequence joins TRBV18 and TRBJ2-5; 9 nucleotides line up with TRBD2. J lost 2 bases, V lost 1 base, and 8 bases had no gene match. This CDR3 contains 17 residues. Per germline, CDR1 KGHSH and CDR2 LQKENI.